These 22 T cell receptor beta chains originate from one sample sequenced in a study of blood T cells in healthy people across ages. For the second PCR, which ran for roughly 6 to 12 cycles, a sample-barcoded 5' primer and a J-beta primer mix were used. TCRdb reprocessed the 5' RACE reads with MiXCR, giving one entry per CDR3 protein. The sample has hundreds of thousands of distinct CDR3 sequences; approximately 30% are singletons. The sample consisted of blood. The origin of the receptors is a woman aged 80 or older in good health.

On this clonotype itself: Just one base apart from a much larger clone, this may be a read error. CDR3 residues: CTISDRRGGTDTQYF. In nucleotides, the CDR3 is TGTACCATCAGTGATCGGCGGGGGGGCACAGATACGCAGTATTTT. The J gene is TRBJ2-3, the V gene TRBV10-3; 8 positions agree with TRBD2. CDR1 is ENHRY and CDR2 is SYGVKD in the germline V gene. The length of the CDR3 is 15 residues.

This clonotype occurred many times. The chain links TRBV27 to TRBJ2-7, with 8 bases aligning to TRBD1. J was trimmed by 0 bases and V by 10 bases; bases with no gene match: 8. The CDR3 has 14 residues. Germline V CDR1 and CDR2: MNHEY, SMNVEV (reference sequence). CDR3 protein: CAILGQESSYEQYF. The CDR3 DNA reads TGTGCCATCCTGGGACAGGAAAGCTCCTACGAGCAGTACTTC.

This rearrangement joins TRBV30 to TRBJ1-4, with a possible D match to TRBD1 (6 bases). Germline V lookup: CDR1 GTSNPN, CDR2 SVGIG (reference sequence). The CDR3 runs 15 residues. Trimming stripped 3 bases from V and 2 bases from J, with 13 bases between. DNA of the CDR3: TGTGCCTGGAGGCCGGGGGGCTTGACTAATGAAAAACTGTTTTTT. Its translation: CAWRPGGLTNEKLFF.

This clonotype was found many times. The chain carries TRBV6-5 and TRBJ2-1; the D is unclear. Trimming removed 5 bases at V and 6 bases at J, with 8 bases between. CDR1 is MNHEY, CDR2 SVGAGI, per germline. The CDR3 is 12 residues long. CDR3 loop: CASSDPFNEQFF. The CDR3 DNA follows: TGTGCCAGCAGTGACCCCTTCAATGAGCAGTTCTTC.

This clonotype was recorded at least ten times. The chain carries TRBV18 and TRBJ2-7; no reliable D call. This CDR3 comprises 14 residues. Per germline, CDR1 KGHSH and CDR2 LQKENI. V lost 3 bases and J lost 1, with 10 bases in between. The DNA for the CDR3 is TGTGCCAGCTCACCCCTACAGCCATCCTACGAGCAGTACTTC. This translates into CASSPLQPSYEQYF.

This chain links TRBV20-1 with TRBJ1-5; no clear D. Germline CDR1 reads DFQATT; CDR2 reads SNEGSKA (reference sequence). The CDR3 spans 13 residues. Trimming pared 2 bases from V and 4 bases from J, leaving 9 bases between. CDR3 sequence (DNA): TGCAGTGCTAGACCGGGGTTAAATCAGCCCCAGCATTTT. This translates into CSARPGLNQPQHF.

The gene calls are TRBV5-1 and TRBJ1-1, with unresolved D. V was clipped by 0 bases and J by 4 bases, with 13 bases between them. Germline V gene lookup returns CDR1 SGHRS and CDR2 YFSETQ. The CDR3 covers 15 residues. CDR3 protein: CASSLVLPMGTEAFF. CDR3 in DNA: TGCGCCAGCAGCTTGGTACTGCCGATGGGCACTGAAGCTTTCTTT. Based on the CDR3 plus reference TRBV5-1 and TRBJ1-1, the full variable domain is KAGVTQTPRYLIKTRGQQVTLSCSPISGHRSVSWYQQTPGQGLQFLFEYFSETQRNKGNFPGRFSGRQFSNSRSEMNVSTLELGDSALYLCASSLVLPMGTEAFFGQGTRLTVV.

V and J are TRBV29-1 and TRBJ2-4, with D hard to call. Deletions cut 0 bases from V and 7 bases from J, with 10 bases between. CDR1 and CDR2 (germline): SQVTM, ANQGSEA. CDR3 length: 13 residues. CDR3 sequence reads: CSVEDRLGNIQYF. CDR3 sequence (DNA): TGCAGCGTTGAAGACAGGTTAGGGAACATTCAGTACTTC.

This clonotype was picked up many times. The rearrangement joins TRBV7-2 to TRBJ2-5; D could derive from TRBD1 or TRBD2 (5 bases each). The CDR3 consists of 16 residues. Trimming cost V 1 base and J 1 base, with 13 bases left between them. Germline V CDR1 and CDR2: SGHTA, FQGNSA. CDR3 nucleotides: TGTGCCAGCAGCTTAGACGGTCGGGGCGCCCAAGAGACCCAGTACTTC. Translating it yields CASSLDGRGAQETQYF.

The chain links TRBV10-3 to TRBJ1-5; no clear D. Germline V gene data show CDR1 as ENHRY and CDR2 as SYGVKD. CDR3 length: 15 amino acids. Deletions cut 0 bases from V and 4 bases from J, with 10 bases between. This CDR3 reads CAISESTPGNQPQHF. The CDR3 nucleotides read TGTGCCATCAGTGAGTCGACCCCTGGGAATCAGCCCCAGCATTTT.

This clonotype has at least ten counts. The chain employs TRBV7-2 and TRBJ1-1; D is undetermined. V lost 5 bases and J lost 1, with 8 bases in between. The CDR3 length is 13 residues. The V gene's germline CDR1 is SGHTA and CDR2 FQGNSA. Here the CDR3 DNA reads TGTGCCAGCAGCCACGGTGGGAACACTGAAGCTTTCTTT. Translated: CASSHGGNTEAFF.

J is TRBJ1-2 and V is TRBV7-2; D is perhaps TRBD1 (6 bases). The V end lost 5 bases, the J end lost 6 bases, and 10 bases lay between the germline ends. Germline V gene sequence: CDR1 SGHTA, CDR2 FQGNSA. The CDR3 is made up of 12 amino acids. CDR3 in DNA: TGTGCCAGCAGCGCGGGGACACATGGCTACACCTTC. It is translated as CASSAGTHGYTF.

The chain has TRBV29-1 and TRBJ2-7, with D perhaps given as TRBD1 or TRBD2 (5 bases each). The CDR3 extends over 12 amino acids. Deletions cut 6 bases from V and 4 bases from J, with 13 bases between. The germline V gene encodes CDR1 SQVTM and CDR2 ANQGSEA. The CDR3 loop reads CSVNRGQYEQYF. Here the CDR3 DNA reads TGCAGCGTCAATCGGGGCCAATACGAGCAGTACTTC.

This clonotype occurred many times. The CDR3 region is CASSLGRLAGGYNEQFF. CDR3 DNA sequence: TGTGCCAGCAGTTTAGGCCGGCTAGCGGGGGGGTACAATGAGCAGTTCTTC. V is TRBV12-3 or TRBV12-4 and J is TRBJ2-1, with 12 positions matching TRBD2. CDR3 length: 17 residues. The V and J ends lost 1 base and 4 bases, in that order; junction bases with no gene match: 5.

This clonotype was observed at least ten times. CDR3 amino acids: CSARVSGGYYEQYF. The CDR3 DNA reads as TGCAGTGCTAGAGTGTCCGGGGGTTACTACGAGCAGTACTTC. J is TRBJ2-7 and V is TRBV20-1, with a possible D match to TRBD2 (6 bases). In germline, CDR1 is DFQATT, CDR2 SNEGSKA (reference sequence). The V gene lost 1 base and the J gene lost 3 bases, with 13 bases spanning the gap. The CDR3 has 14 amino acids.

This chain links TRBV15 with TRBJ1-1; TRBD1 is a possible D gene (6 bases). V gave up 6 bases and J gave up 8 bases, with 13 bases separating them. The CDR3 loop spans 12 amino acids. Germline lookup yields CDR1 LNHNV and CDR2 YYDKDF (reference sequence). This chain's CDR3 is CATRGGQGEAFF. The CDR3 DNA sequence: TGTGCCACCAGGGGGGGGCAGGGGGAAGCTTTCTTT.

At least ten counts were recorded for this clonotype. This chain uses TRBV20-1 with TRBJ2-7, with 9 bases aligning to TRBD2. Germline assignment: CDR1 DFQATT and CDR2 SNEGSKA (reference sequence). Trimming removed 3 bases from V and 6 bases from J; junction bases left unmatched: 6. The CDR3 runs 13 residues. The CDR3 nucleotides read TGCAGTGCTAGTTGGGCGGGGGGGCCCGAGCAGTACTTC. Translating it yields CSASWAGGPEQYF.

The CDR3 region is CASRTELAASSYEQYF. DNA for the CDR3: TGTGCCAGCAGGACCGAACTAGCGGCGAGCTCCTACGAGCAGTACTTC. The chain recombines TRBV2 with TRBJ2-7, with 8 bases aligning to TRBD2. The J segment lost 0 bases and the V segment lost 6 bases, leaving 10 bases of the junction unmatched. The CDR3 is 16 amino acids. CDR1 SNHLY and CDR2 FYNNEI come from the germline V gene. The whole variable domain, remainder taken from reference TRBV2 and TRBJ2-7, is EPEVTQTPSHQVTQMGQEVILRCVPISNHLYFYWYRQILGQKVEFLVSFYNNEISEKSEIFDDQFSVERPDGSNFTLKIRSTKLEDSAMYFCASRTELAASSYEQYFGPGTRLTVT.

At least ten counts were recorded for this clonotype. V is TRBV15 and J is TRBJ1-1; TRBD1 might be the D (5 bases). The ends were cut back, 3 bases at V and 2 bases at J, with 13 bases in the middle. Germline V gives CDR1 LNHNV, CDR2 YYDKDF (reference sequence). The CDR3 runs to 15 residues. CDR3 nucleotides: TGTGCCACCAGCAGCGGGAGACAGAGAAACACTGAAGCTTTCTTT. It is translated as CATSSGRQRNTEAFF.

Here the CDR3 reads CASSSTDRGIADTQYF. The CDR3 DNA reads TGTGCCAGCAGTTCAACTGACAGGGGAATAGCAGATACGCAGTATTTT. The V call is TRBV12-3 or TRBV12-4, the J call TRBJ2-3; 8 positions match TRBD1. The CDR3 is 16 amino acids. V was clipped by 4 bases and J by 4 bases; unmatched bases: 10.

The rearrangement uses TRBV7-8 and TRBJ2-3; D possibly corresponds to TRBD2 (5 bases). V lost 4 bases and J 4 bases, leaving 15 bases between the germline ends. The CDR3 is 15 amino acids. Germline V gives CDR1 SGHVS, CDR2 FQNEAQ. CDR3 amino acids: CASSSYRRLPDTQYF. The CDR3, as DNA: TGTGCCAGCAGCTCCTATAGGAGGCTACCAGATACGCAGTATTTT. The full variable domain, completed using reference TRBV7-8 and TRBJ2-3, is GAGVSQSPRYKVAKRGQDVALRCDPISGHVSLFWYQQALGQGPEFLTYFQNEAQLDKSGLPSDRFFAERPEGSVSTLKIQRTQQEDSAVYLCASSSYRRLPDTQYFGPGTRLTVL.

In this sample, this clonotype turned up many times. The chain couples TRBV20-1 to TRBJ2-5; 9 nucleotides match TRBD2. J lost 5 bases, V lost 4 bases, and 11 bases had no gene match. In germline, CDR1 is DFQATT, CDR2 SNEGSKA (reference sequence). The CDR3 sequence is 15 residues long. The CDR3 loop is CSATTGTSPPETQYF. CDR3 nucleotide sequence: TGCAGTGCTACTACCGGGACTAGCCCCCCGGAGACCCAGTACTTC.